This TCR beta chain was sequenced in a study of PD-1 blockade in mismatch repair-deficient tumors. Study details: All were previously treated, progressing patients with around 12 mismatch repair-deficient cancer types. Study-wide findings and caveats: After pembrolizumab, tumor-resident clones rose rapidly, then generally contracted before radiologic responses.

V shed 7 bases and J 5 bases; nucleotides not matched to a gene: 6. This CDR3 comprises 13 residues. From germline, CDR1 is MNHEY and CDR2 SVGAGI. PCR or immunohistochemistry showed mismatch repair deficiency in every enrolled patient. A few pembrolizumab responders had their TCRs sequenced. Details on this clone: Its specificity is unknown.

Generated by immunoSEQ multiplex PCR, the TCRdb table keeps only in-frame clones and is missing some. The table records about 120,000 clones, about 90% of them present only once. Sequences were derived from peripheral blood, sampled almost 74 weeks after starting pembrolizumab. The source is an adult with mismatch repair-deficient cancer. The chain carries TRBV6-5 and TRBJ2-5; 8 bases map to TRBD2. CDR3 amino acids: CASIPAGDETQYF. The CDR3 coding sequence is TGTGCCAGCATTCCAGCGGGAGATGAGACCCAGTACTTC.